This T cell receptor (beta chain) was captured in a study of blood T cell repertoires in COVID-19. Turning to the study itself: PBMCs, B-cell-depleted T cells, or T cells were the source of the cDNA or gDNA that made up the material.

Participant ages covered about 18 to 95 years across 24 US areas. This clone appeared once. Original analysis: Amplification with reference gene primers provided the estimates of nucleated cell counts. Clones were sequenced by immunoSEQ multiplex PCR, and TCRdb holds only the in-frame ones, with some missing. The D gene and trimming were derived from the DNA, and the V and J assignments and clone size from that table. The table has roughly 450,000 clones, roughly 87% seen once. CDR1 and CDR2 (germline): MNHEY, SVGAGI. The CDR3 has 14 residues. V was cut by 7 bases and J by 4 bases, with 11 bases left in between.

The source of this sequence is a man aged 18 to 30 who had recovered from COVID-19. The gene calls are TRBV6-5 and TRBJ1-6; D gene ambiguous. Sequences were obtained from PBMCs or T cells enriched from blood (not recorded which). CDR3 sequence reads: CASKGVGYNSPLHF. The CDR3, as DNA: TGTGCCAGCAAAGGAGTCGGGTATAATTCACCCCTCCACTTT.